Sequencing of this T cell receptor beta chain was carried out in a study of beta chain features in type 1 diabetes. As for the study in general: Researchers looked at approximately 100,000,000 sorted cells across all samples. Study-wide results and caveats: Within each of all four CD4+ subsets, Type 1 diabetes patients had TCRB CDR3s that were moderately but significantly shorter. When cDNA is sequenced, cells with high TCR expression could be over-represented.

A single heparinised blood sample, averaging approximately 0.12 L, was obtained per donor. Cells sorted by CD45RO/CCR7/CD25/CD127/CD95/CD27 comprised CD4+ naive, central memory, regulatory and stem cell-like memory cells. The ends lost 5 bases at V and 0 bases at J; junction bases unmatched: 5. The CDR3 is 15 residues long. Germline lookup yields CDR1 SGHDT and CDR2 YYEEEE. The investigators reverse transcribed all of the isolated RNA, so they sequenced expressed TCRB transcripts. Assay used: immunoSEQ multiplex PCR; TCRdb lists only in-frame clones, some missing. Here the sample spans around 310,000 clones, approximately 13% being singletons. Note on this clone: Its target is unknown.

The TCR was taken from a woman younger than 30 with type 1 diabetes. The rearrangement uses TRBV5-6 and TRBJ2-7, with 10 bases that match TRBD2. The sequenced material came from naive CD4+ T cells from blood. CDR3 bases: TGTGCCAGCAGGTCGTCTAGCGGGAGCTCCTACGAGCAGTACTTC. This codes for CASRSSSGSSYEQYF.